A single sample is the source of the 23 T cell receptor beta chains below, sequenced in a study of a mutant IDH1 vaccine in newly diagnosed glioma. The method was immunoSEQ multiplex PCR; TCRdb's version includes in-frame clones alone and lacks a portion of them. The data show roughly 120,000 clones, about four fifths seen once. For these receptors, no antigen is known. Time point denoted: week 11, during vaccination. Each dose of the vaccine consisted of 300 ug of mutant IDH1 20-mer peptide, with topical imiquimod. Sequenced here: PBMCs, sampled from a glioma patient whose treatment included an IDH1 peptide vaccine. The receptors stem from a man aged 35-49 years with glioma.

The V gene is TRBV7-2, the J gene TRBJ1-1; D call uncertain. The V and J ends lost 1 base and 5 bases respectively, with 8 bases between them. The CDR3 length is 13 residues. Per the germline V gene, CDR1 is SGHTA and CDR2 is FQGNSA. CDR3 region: CASSLVGLTEAFF. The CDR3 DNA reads TGTGCCAGCAGCTTAGTCGGCCTTACTGAAGCTTTCTTT.

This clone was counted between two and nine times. The CDR3 reads CASMGGHGLYEQYF. CDR3 nucleotides: TGTGCCAGCATGGGGGGACACGGACTCTACGAGCAGTACTTC. V gene TRBV2 combines with J gene TRBJ2-7, with D perhaps TRBD1 or TRBD2 (6 bases each). From germline, CDR1 is SNHLY and CDR2 FYNNEI. This CDR3 contains 14 residues. Trimming removed 7 bases from V and 3 bases from J, with 16 bases in between.

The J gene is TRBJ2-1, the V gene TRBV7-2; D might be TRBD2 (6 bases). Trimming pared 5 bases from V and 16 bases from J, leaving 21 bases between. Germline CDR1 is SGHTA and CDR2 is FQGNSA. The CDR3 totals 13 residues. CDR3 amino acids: CASSPSSEAAPFF. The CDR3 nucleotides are TGTGCCAGCAGCCCCTCTAGCGAGGCAGCTCCTTTCTTC.

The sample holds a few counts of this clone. The CDR3 DNA is TGTGCCAGCAGCGTTGACAGGGTCTCCTACGAGCAGTACTTC. Protein product: CASSVDRVSYEQYF. The gene calls are TRBV6-1 and TRBJ2-7; 7 bases fit TRBD1. The CDR3 covers 14 residues. In germline, CDR1 is MNHNS, CDR2 SASEGT. The V segment lost 6 bases and the J segment 0 bases; nucleotides outside the gene matches: 5.

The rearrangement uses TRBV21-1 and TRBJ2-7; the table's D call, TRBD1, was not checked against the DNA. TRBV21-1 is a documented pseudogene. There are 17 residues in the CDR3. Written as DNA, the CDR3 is TGTGCCAGCAGCCGACGTAGACAGGGGATTTGGACCTACGAGCAGTACTTC. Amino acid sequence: CASSRRRQGIWTYEQYF.

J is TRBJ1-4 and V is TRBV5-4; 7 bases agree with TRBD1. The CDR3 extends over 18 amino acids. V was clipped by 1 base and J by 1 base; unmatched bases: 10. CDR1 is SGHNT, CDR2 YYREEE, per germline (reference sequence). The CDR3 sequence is CASSLTRQGGQTNEKLFF. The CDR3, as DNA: TGTGCCAGCAGCTTGACTAGACAGGGAGGGCAAACTAATGAAAAACTGTTTTTT.

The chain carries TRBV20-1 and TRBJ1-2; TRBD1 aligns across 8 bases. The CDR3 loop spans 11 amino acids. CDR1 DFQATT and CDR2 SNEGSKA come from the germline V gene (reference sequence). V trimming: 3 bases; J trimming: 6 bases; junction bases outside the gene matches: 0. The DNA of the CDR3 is TGCAGTGCTAGGACAGGGGATGGCTACACCTTC. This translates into CSARTGDGYTF.

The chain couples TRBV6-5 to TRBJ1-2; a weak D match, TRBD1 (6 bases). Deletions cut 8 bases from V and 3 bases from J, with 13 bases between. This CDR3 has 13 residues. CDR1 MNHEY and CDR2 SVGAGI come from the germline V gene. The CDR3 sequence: CASSSGQHYGYTF. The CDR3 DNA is TGTGCCAGCTCATCGGGACAACACTATGGCTACACCTTC.

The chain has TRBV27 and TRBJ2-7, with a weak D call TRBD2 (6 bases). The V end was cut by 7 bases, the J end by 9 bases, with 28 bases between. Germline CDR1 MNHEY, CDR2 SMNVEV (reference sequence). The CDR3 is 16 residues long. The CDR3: CASMSSSFGASDGQYF. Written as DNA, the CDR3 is TGTGCCAGCATGTCTTCTTCGTTCGGGGCTAGCGACGGGCAGTACTTC.

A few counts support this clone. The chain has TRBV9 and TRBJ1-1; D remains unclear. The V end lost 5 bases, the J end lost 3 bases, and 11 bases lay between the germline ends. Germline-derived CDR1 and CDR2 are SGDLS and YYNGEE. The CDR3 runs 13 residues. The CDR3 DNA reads TGTGCCAGCAGTATGGGCGGGGACACTGAAGCTTTCTTT. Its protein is CASSMGGDTEAFF.

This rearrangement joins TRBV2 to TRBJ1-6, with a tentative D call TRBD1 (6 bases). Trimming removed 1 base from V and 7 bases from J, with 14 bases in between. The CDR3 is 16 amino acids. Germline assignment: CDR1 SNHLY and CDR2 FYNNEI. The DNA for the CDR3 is TGTGCCAGCAGTGAAGGGGGGCTGGGGGGAAATTCACCCCTCCACTTT. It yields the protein CASSEGGLGGNSPLHF.

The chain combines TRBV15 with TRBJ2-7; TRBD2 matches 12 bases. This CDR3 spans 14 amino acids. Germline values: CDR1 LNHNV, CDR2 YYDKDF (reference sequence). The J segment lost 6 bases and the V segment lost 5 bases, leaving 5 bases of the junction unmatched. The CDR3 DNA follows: TGTGCCACCAGCGGCCTACTAGCGGGAGGCGAGCAGTACTTC. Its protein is CATSGLLAGGEQYF.

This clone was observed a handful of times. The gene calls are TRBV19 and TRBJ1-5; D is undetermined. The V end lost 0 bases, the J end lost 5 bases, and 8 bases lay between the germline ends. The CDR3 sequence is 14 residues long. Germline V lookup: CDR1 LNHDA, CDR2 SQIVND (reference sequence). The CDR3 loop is CASSIDGPYQPQHF. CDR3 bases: TGTGCCAGTAGTATAGATGGGCCGTATCAGCCCCAGCATTTT.

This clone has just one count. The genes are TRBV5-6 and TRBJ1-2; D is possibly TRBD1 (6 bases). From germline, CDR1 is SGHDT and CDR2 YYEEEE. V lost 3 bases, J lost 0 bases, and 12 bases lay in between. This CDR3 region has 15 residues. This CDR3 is CASSWGPQANYGYTF. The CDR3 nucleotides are TGTGCCAGCAGCTGGGGGCCCCAAGCTAACTATGGCTACACCTTC.

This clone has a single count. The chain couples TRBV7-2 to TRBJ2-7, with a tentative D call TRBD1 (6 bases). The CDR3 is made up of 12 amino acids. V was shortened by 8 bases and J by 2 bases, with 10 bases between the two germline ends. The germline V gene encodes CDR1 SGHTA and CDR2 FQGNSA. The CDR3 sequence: CASSTGTYEQYF. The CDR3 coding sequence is TGTGCCAGCTCCACAGGGACCTACGAGCAGTACTTC.

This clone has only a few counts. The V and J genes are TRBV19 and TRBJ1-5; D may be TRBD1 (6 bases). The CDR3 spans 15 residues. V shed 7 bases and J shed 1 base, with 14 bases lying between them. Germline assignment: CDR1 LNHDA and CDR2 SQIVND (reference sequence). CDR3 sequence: CASKGGQGSNQPQHF. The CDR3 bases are TGTGCCAGTAAAGGGGGGCAGGGGAGCAATCAGCCCCAGCATTTT.

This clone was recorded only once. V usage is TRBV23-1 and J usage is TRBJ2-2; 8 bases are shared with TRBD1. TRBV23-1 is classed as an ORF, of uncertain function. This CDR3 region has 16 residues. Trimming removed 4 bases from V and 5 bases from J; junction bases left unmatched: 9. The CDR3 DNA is TGCGCCAGCAGTCGGGGGACCAGGGGGCAAACCGGGGAGCTGTTTTTT. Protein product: CASSRGTRGQTGELFF.

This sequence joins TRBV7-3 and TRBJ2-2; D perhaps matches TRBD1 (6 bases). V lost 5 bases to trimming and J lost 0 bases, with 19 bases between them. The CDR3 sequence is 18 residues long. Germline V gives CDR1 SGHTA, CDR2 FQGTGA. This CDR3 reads CASSPKGVRGSNTGELFF. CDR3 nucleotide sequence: TGTGCCAGCAGCCCAAAGGGGGTGAGGGGGTCGAACACCGGGGAGCTGTTTTTT.

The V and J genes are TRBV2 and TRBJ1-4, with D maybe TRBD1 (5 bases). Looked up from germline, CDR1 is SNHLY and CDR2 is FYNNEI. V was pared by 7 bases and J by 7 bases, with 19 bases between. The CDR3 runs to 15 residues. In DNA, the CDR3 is TGTGCCAGCAACGCGTTAATCCAGGGCGGTGAAAAACTGTTTTTT. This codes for CASNALIQGGEKLFF.

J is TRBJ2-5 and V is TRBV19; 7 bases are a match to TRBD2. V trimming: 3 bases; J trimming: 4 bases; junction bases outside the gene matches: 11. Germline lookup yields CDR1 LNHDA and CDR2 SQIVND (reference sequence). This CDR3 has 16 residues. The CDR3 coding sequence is TGTGCCAGTAGTATCGGGGAGGGGATGGGTGGAGAGACCCAGTACTTC. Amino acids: CASSIGEGMGGETQYF.

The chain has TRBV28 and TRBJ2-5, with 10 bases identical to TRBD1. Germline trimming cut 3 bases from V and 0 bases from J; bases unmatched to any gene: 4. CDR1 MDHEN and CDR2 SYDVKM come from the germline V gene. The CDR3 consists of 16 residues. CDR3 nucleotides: TGTGCCAGCAGTTTTATGGGACAGGGGTACCAAGAGACCCAGTACTTC. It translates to CASSFMGQGYQETQYF.

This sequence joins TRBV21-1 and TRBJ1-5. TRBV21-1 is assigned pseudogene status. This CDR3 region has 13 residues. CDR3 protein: CASSEGRDQPQHF. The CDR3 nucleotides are TGTGCCAGCAGCGAGGGGCGGGATCAGCCCCAGCATTTT.

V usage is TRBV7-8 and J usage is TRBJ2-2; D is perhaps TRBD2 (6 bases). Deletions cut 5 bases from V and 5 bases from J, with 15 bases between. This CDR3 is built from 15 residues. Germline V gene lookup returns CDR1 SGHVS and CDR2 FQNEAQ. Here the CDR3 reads CASSDRERLTGELFF. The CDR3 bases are TGTGCCAGCAGCGATCGGGAGAGGTTAACCGGGGAGCTGTTTTTT.